The present entry profiles one T cell receptor (beta chain) with its context. These data come from a study of blood T cell repertoires in COVID-19. About the research overall: The United States, Italy and Spain provided the acute and convalescent COVID-19 samples.

Using immunoSEQ multiplex PCR, the repertoire was profiled, and TCRdb retains in-frame clones only, with some absent. In the table there are about 150,000 clones, approximately 83% of which are singletons. There are 14 residues in the CDR3. V dropped 0 bases and J dropped 5; count of bases not matched to a gene: 5. The germline CDR1 and CDR2 sequences are SGHRS and YFSETQ. Material for sequencing was peripheral blood. The gene calls are TRBV5-1 and TRBJ2-7; 7 bases are shared with TRBD1. This TCR was sampled from a woman in her fifties or sixties with COVID-19, enrolled during active disease. CDR3 sequence reads: CASSLEGTDNEQYF. CDR3 coding DNA: TGCGCCAGCAGCTTGGAGGGGACAGACAACGAGCAGTACTTC.